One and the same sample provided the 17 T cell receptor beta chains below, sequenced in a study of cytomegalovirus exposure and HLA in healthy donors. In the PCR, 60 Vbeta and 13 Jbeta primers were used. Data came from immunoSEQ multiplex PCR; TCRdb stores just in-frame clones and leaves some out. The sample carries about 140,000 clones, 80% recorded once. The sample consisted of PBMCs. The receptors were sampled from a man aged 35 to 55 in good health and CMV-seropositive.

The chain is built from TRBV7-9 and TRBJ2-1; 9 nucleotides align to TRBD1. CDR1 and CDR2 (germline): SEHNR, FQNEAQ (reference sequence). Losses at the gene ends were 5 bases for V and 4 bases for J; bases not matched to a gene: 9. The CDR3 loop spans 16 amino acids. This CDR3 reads CASSQAGTGPYNEQFF. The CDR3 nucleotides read TGTGCCAGCAGCCAAGCCGGGACAGGGCCATACAATGAGCAGTTCTTC.

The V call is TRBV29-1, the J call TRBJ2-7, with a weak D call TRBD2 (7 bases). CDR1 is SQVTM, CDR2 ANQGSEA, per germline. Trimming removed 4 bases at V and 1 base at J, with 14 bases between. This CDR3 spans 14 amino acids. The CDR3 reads CSVGGGTGSYEQYF. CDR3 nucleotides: TGCAGCGTTGGGGGGGGAACAGGGTCCTACGAGCAGTACTTC.

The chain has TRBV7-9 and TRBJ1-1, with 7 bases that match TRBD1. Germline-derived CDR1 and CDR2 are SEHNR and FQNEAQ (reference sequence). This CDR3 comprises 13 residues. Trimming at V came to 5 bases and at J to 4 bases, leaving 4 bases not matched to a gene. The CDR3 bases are TGTGCCAGCAGCCCCTCAGGGGGCACTGAAGCTTTCTTT. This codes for CASSPSGGTEAFF.

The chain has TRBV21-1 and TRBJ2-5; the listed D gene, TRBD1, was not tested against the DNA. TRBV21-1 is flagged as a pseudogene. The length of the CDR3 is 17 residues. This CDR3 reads CASSDTGGDRCQETQYF. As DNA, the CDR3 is TGTGCCAGCAGCGATACTGGGGGGGACAGGTGCCAAGAGACCCAGTACTTC.

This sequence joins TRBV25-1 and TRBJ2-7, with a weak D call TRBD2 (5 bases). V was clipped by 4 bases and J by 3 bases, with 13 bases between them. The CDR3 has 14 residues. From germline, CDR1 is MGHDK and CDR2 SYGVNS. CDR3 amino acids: CASSARVTDYEQYF. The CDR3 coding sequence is TGTGCCAGCAGTGCGCGGGTGACCGACTACGAGCAGTACTTC.

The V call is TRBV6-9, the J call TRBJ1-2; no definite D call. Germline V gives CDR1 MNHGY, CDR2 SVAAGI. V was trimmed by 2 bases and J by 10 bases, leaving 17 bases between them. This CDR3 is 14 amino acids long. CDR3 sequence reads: CASSYTHTAIDYTF. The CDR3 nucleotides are TGTGCCAGCAGTTATACGCACACAGCTATTGACTACACCTTC.

As DNA, the CDR3 is TGTGCCAGCTTTCTTGGACAGATCGGAAACACCATATATTTT. Residues: CASFLGQIGNTIYF. V is TRBV7-2 and J is TRBJ1-3; possible D gene TRBD1, 6 bases. V lost 8 bases, J lost 4 bases, and 15 bases lay in between. Germline CDR1 is SGHTA and CDR2 is FQGNSA. This CDR3 is built from 14 residues.

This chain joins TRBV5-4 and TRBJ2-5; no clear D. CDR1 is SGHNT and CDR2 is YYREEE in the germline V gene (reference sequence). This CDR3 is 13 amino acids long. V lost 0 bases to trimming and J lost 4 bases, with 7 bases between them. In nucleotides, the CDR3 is TGTGCCAGCAGCTTGGAACAGCTAGAGACCCAGTACTTC. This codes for CASSLEQLETQYF.

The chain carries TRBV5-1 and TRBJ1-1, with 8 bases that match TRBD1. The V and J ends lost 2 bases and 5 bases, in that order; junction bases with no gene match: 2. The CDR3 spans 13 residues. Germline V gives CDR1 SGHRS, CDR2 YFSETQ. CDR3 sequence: CASSFQGATEAFF. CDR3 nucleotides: TGCGCCAGCAGCTTCCAGGGGGCTACTGAAGCTTTCTTT.

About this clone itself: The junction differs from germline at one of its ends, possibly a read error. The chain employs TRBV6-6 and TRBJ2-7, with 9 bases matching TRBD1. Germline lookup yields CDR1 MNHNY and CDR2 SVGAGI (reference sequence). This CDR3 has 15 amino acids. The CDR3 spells CTSSVSGQGGYEQYF. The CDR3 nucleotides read TGTACCAGCAGTGTCTCGGGACAGGGTGGGTACGAGCAGTACTTC.

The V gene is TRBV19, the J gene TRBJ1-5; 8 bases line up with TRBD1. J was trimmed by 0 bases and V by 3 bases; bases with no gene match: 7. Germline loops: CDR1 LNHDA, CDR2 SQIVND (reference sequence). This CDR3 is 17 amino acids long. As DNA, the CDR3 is TGTGCCAGTAGTATTGGGACAGGAACCCTTAGCAATCAGCCCCAGCATTTT. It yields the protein CASSIGTGTLSNQPQHF.

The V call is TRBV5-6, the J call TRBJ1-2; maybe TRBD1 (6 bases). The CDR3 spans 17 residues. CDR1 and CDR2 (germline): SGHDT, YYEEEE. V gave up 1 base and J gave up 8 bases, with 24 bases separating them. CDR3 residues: CASSLKVPGGRYEGYTF. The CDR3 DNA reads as TGTGCCAGCAGCTTGAAGGTTCCTGGGGGCCGCTATGAGGGCTACACCTTC. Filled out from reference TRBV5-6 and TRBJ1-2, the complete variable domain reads DAGVTQSPTHLIKTRGQQVTLRCSPKSGHDTVSWYQQALGQGPQFIFQYYEEEERQRGNFPDRFSGHQFPNYSSELNVNALLLGDSALYLCASSLKVPGGRYEGYTFGSGTRLTVV.

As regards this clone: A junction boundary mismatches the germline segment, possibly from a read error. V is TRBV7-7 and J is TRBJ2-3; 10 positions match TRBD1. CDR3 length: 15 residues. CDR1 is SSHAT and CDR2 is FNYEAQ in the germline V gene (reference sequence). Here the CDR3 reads CASSIGTGGTDTQYF. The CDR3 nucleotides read TGTGCTAGCAGCATCGGGACAGGGGGCACAGATACGCAGTATTTT.

The CDR3 nucleotides read TGTGCCAGCAGTTTCGGGGGTTGGGGATACGAGCAGTACTTC. This gives the protein CASSFGGWGYEQYF. The rearrangement uses TRBV27 and TRBJ2-7; TRBD2 might be the D (6 bases). CDR1 is MNHEY, CDR2 SMNVEV, per germline (reference sequence). This CDR3 region has 14 residues. The V end lost 3 bases, the J end lost 4 bases, and 13 bases lay between the germline ends.

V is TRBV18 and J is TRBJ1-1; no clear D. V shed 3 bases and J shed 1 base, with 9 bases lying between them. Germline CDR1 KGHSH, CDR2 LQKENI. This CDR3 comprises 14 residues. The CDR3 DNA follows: TGTGCCAGCTCACCCCGGGGAGGGAACACTGAAGCTTTCTTT. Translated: CASSPRGGNTEAFF.

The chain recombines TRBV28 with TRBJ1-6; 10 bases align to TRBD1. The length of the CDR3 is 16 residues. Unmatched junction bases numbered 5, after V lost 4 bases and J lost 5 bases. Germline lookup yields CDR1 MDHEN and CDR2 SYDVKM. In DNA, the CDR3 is TGTGCCAGCAGTTCCAGGACAGGGGGGGATAATTCACCCCTCCACTTT. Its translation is CASSSRTGGDNSPLHF.

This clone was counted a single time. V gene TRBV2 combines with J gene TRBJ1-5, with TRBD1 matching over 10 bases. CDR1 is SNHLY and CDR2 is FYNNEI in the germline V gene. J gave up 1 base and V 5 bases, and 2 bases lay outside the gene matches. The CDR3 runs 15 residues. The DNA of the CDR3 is TGTGCCAGCAGTCGGGACAGGGGAAGCAATCAGCCCCAGCATTTT. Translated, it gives CASSRDRGSNQPQHF.